The 8 T cell receptor beta chains given below trace back to one sample, sequenced in a study of pediatric ulcerative colitis. Clones were sequenced by immunoSEQ multiplex PCR, and TCRdb holds only the in-frame ones, with some missing. The data hold approximately 6,300 clones, with roughly 90% observed a single time. Sequencing was performed on blood. The receptor set was obtained from a girl under 18 who was a control in a study of pediatric ulcerative colitis.

This chain links TRBV19 with TRBJ2-2; the D gene is possibly TRBD2 (6 bases). V lost 5 bases and J 6 bases, leaving 19 bases between the germline ends. This CDR3 has 16 residues. Germline V gene sequence: CDR1 LNHDA, CDR2 SQIVND (reference sequence). The CDR3 bases are TGTGCCAGTAGTCCTCGAGCGGGTTCCGAACCCGGGGAGCTGTTTTTT. Its translation: CASSPRAGSEPGELFF.

The chain employs TRBV5-1 and TRBJ2-3, with a weak D call TRBD1 (5 bases). V was trimmed by 2 bases and J by 4 bases, leaving 8 bases between them. The CDR3 runs to 13 residues. Germline V CDR1 and CDR2: SGHRS, YFSETQ. This chain's CDR3 is CASSLGVSDTQYF. For the CDR3, the DNA is TGCGCCAGCAGCTTAGGGGTTTCAGATACGCAGTATTTT.

The chain links TRBV15 to TRBJ1-2; a weak D match, TRBD1 (5 bases). From germline, CDR1 is LNHNV and CDR2 YYDKDF (reference sequence). The V end lost 3 bases, the J end lost 2 bases, and 13 bases lay between the germline ends. The CDR3 runs 15 residues. The CDR3 loop is CATSSSPGTNYGYTF. The DNA of the CDR3 is TGTGCCACCAGCAGCTCACCTGGGACCAACTATGGCTACACCTTC.

The genes are TRBV19 and TRBJ2-7; TRBD2 agrees at 8 bases. Per germline, CDR1 LNHDA and CDR2 SQIVND (reference sequence). This CDR3 comprises 15 residues. Trimming at V came to 4 bases and at J to 7 bases, leaving 12 bases not matched to a gene. The CDR3 coding sequence is TGTGCCAGTAGTACAACCGGGGGGGGAGTACGGGAGCAGTACTTC. Its protein is CASSTTGGGVREQYF.

This chain uses TRBV6-6 with TRBJ2-1, with no clear D. This CDR3 contains 13 residues. Trimming removed 7 bases at V and 3 bases at J, with 10 bases between. Germline CDR1 MNHNY, CDR2 SVGAGI (reference sequence). The CDR3, as DNA: TGTGCCAGCAATGTACAGTACTACAATGAGCAGTTCTTC. It encodes CASNVQYYNEQFF.

V and J are TRBV13 and TRBJ2-1; D may be TRBD2 (6 bases). CDR1 and CDR2 from the germline V gene are PRHDT and FYEKMQ (reference sequence). Trimming cost V 5 bases and J 8 bases, with 22 bases left between them. The CDR3 runs to 16 residues. The CDR3 nucleotides are TGTGCCAGCAGCGAAGTAGCGGACACCCGCAGCTATGAGCAGTTCTTC. This gives the protein CASSEVADTRSYEQFF.

The sample holds a few counts of this clone. This chain links TRBV27 with TRBJ2-5, with a tentative D call TRBD2 (7 bases). The CDR3 extends over 15 amino acids. From germline, CDR1 is MNHEY and CDR2 SMNVEV (reference sequence). The germline V and J ends were trimmed by 8 bases and 10 bases, with 26 bases remaining between them. The CDR3 spells CASHGGGTPSFIQYF. Here the CDR3 DNA reads TGTGCCAGCCACGGGGGAGGGACACCTAGTTTCATCCAGTACTTC.

This rearrangement joins TRBV30 to TRBJ2-7, with D perhaps being TRBD1 or TRBD2 (5 bases each). This CDR3 is 14 amino acids long. Germline V gene data show CDR1 as GTSNPN and CDR2 as SVGIG (reference sequence). The V gene lost 4 bases and the J gene lost 0 bases, with 13 bases spanning the gap. The CDR3 region has the DNA TGTGCCTGGAACCTCGGGACGGCCTCCTACGAGCAGTACTTC. Translating gives CAWNLGTASYEQYF.